These 20 T cell receptor beta chains share one sample of origin, sequenced in a study of blood T cell repertoires in COVID-19. The assay was immunoSEQ multiplex PCR, and TCRdb's table has in-frame clones only and misses some. The table has under 150,000 clones, 80% seen once. Sequencing used peripheral blood. All receptors derive from a human donor in a cohort sampled during active COVID-19.

The gene calls are TRBV7-3 and TRBJ2-7, with 9 nucleotides matching TRBD2. V shed 2 bases and J 2 bases; nucleotides not matched to a gene: 4. The CDR3 contains 15 residues. Germline CDR1 SGHTA, CDR2 FQGTGA. The CDR3 protein is CASSLLAGLPYEQYF. The CDR3 coding sequence is TGTGCCAGCAGCTTACTAGCGGGACTGCCCTACGAGCAGTACTTC.

This chain connects TRBV6-5 to TRBJ2-7; D is perhaps TRBD2 (6 bases). Germline assignment: CDR1 MNHEY and CDR2 SVGAGI. The germline V and J ends were trimmed by 10 bases and 0 bases, with 16 bases remaining between them. This CDR3 contains 14 residues. The CDR3 DNA follows: TGTGCCACCCGCCGGGACTCGAGCTCCTACGAGCAGTACTTC. This gives the protein CATRRDSSSYEQYF.

The rearrangement uses TRBV14 and TRBJ1-2; perhaps TRBD1 as D (5 bases). V dropped 10 bases and J dropped 4 bases, with 19 bases sitting between them. The CDR3 runs 14 residues. Germline V gene lookup returns CDR1 SGHDN and CDR2 FVKESK. The CDR3 nucleotides read TGTGCCACGAGGTGGAGGGGTGACTCCTATGGCTACACCTTC. The encoded protein is CATRWRGDSYGYTF.

The rearrangement links TRBV27 to TRBJ2-3; 7 bases line up with TRBD1. V was clipped by 5 bases and J by 2 bases; unmatched bases: 13. Germline loops: CDR1 MNHEY, CDR2 SMNVEV (reference sequence). The CDR3 contains 17 residues. This chain's CDR3 is CASSPTGNRAITDTQYF. CDR3 in DNA: TGTGCCAGCAGTCCGACAGGGAACAGGGCGATCACAGATACGCAGTATTTT.

The V gene is TRBV7-9, the J gene TRBJ2-5, with 11 bases matching TRBD2. The CDR3 sequence is 14 residues long. V was clipped by 5 bases and J by 3 bases; unmatched bases: 2. The germline V gene has CDR1 SEHNR and CDR2 FQNEAQ (reference sequence). CDR3 protein: CASSMGLAEETQYF. For the CDR3, the DNA is TGTGCCAGCAGCATGGGACTAGCGGAAGAGACCCAGTACTTC.

CDR3 loop: CASSESTFWGRGDEQFF. The CDR3 region has the DNA TGCGCCAGCAGTGAGTCGACCTTTTGGGGGCGAGGGGATGAGCAGTTCTTC. The chain employs TRBV10-2 and TRBJ2-1; tentative D call: TRBD1 (6 bases). Germline V CDR1 and CDR2: WSHSY, SAAADI. V was shortened by 0 bases and J by 8 bases, with 20 bases between the two germline ends. The CDR3 has 17 amino acids.

This chain connects TRBV7-3 to TRBJ2-2; TRBD1 might be the D (5 bases). This CDR3 comprises 13 residues. Germline V gene sequence: CDR1 SGHTA, CDR2 FQGTGA. The ends were cut back, 9 bases at V and 1 base at J, with 9 bases in the middle. As DNA, the CDR3 is TGTGCCAGTAAGGGGCAGAACACCGGGGAGCTGTTTTTT. Translated, it gives CASKGQNTGELFF.

This clone was seen only once. J is TRBJ1-1 and V is TRBV7-8; TRBD1 is a possible D gene (6 bases). With 5 bases removed from V and 1 base from J, the gap between germline ends came to 17 bases. CDR1 is SGHVS, CDR2 FQNEAQ, per germline. This CDR3 comprises 16 residues. In DNA form, the CDR3 reads TGTGCCAGCAGCCCAACCAGGGGAGTAAGGAACACTGAAGCTTTCTTT. Its translation is CASSPTRGVRNTEAFF.

The chain has TRBV2 and TRBJ1-6; a possible D gene is TRBD1 (5 bases). There are 15 residues in the CDR3. Germline loops: CDR1 SNHLY, CDR2 FYNNEI. The germline V and J ends were trimmed by 5 bases and 6 bases, with 14 bases remaining between them. The CDR3 sequence: CASSTQGGSNSPLHF. CDR3 sequence (DNA): TGTGCCAGCAGTACCCAGGGCGGGAGTAATTCACCCCTCCACTTT.

V usage is TRBV23-1 and J usage is TRBJ2-3; 7 bases align to TRBD1. TRBV23-1 is an ORF, with its function uncertain. With V trimmed by 0 bases and J by 0 bases, 6 bases remained unmatched. This CDR3 region has 17 residues. The CDR3 nucleotides are TGCGCCAGCAGTCAATCACGAAGGGGGCATAGCACAGATACGCAGTATTTT. Its translation is CASSQSRRGHSTDTQYF.

This clone was seen just once. The chain couples TRBV5-1 to TRBJ2-3; D remains ambiguous. V lost 4 bases and J lost 2, with 11 bases in between. The CDR3 totals 14 residues. Germline CDR1 is SGHRS and CDR2 is YFSETQ. In nucleotides, the CDR3 is TGCGCCAGCAGCCCCTCCGGGTCCACAGATACGCAGTATTTT. It is translated as CASSPSGSTDTQYF.

The V gene is TRBV21-1, the J gene TRBJ2-2; TRBD1, as called in the table, went unchecked against the DNA. TRBV21-1 counts as a pseudogene. The CDR3 totals 15 residues. The CDR3 region has the DNA TGTGCCAGCAACTCAGGGACAGCGAACACCGGGGAGCTGTTTTTT. Amino acid sequence: CASNSGTANTGELFF.

The table lists this clone with a few counts. The chain links TRBV20-1 to TRBJ2-3; 10 nucleotides align to TRBD1. The germline V gene has CDR1 DFQATT and CDR2 SNEGSKA (reference sequence). With V trimmed by 3 bases and J by 3 bases, 9 bases remained unmatched. The CDR3 is made up of 16 amino acids. The CDR3 DNA reads as TGCAGTGCTAGTTTCGAACCGGGACAGGGGACAGATACGCAGTATTTT. Its translation: CSASFEPGQGTDTQYF.

CDR3 loop: CASSRDTNYGYTF. CDR3 in DNA: TGTGCCAGCAGCAGGGATACCAACTATGGCTACACCTTC. This chain connects TRBV2 to TRBJ1-2; a weak D match, TRBD1 (5 bases). Germline V lookup: CDR1 SNHLY, CDR2 FYNNEI. The germline V and J ends were trimmed by 6 bases and 2 bases, with 10 bases remaining between them. CDR3 length: 13 residues.

The gene calls are TRBV6-6 and TRBJ2-7; D is uncertain. Per the germline V gene, CDR1 is MNHNY and CDR2 is SVGAGI (reference sequence). V lost 7 bases to trimming and J lost 7 bases, with 17 bases between them. The CDR3 extends over 13 amino acids. The CDR3 DNA follows: TGTGCCAGCAAGCCGGTGGCGACTGGGGAGCAGTACTTC. Residues: CASKPVATGEQYF.

The V gene is TRBV9, the J gene TRBJ1-1; no clear D gene. This CDR3 contains 13 residues. V was shortened by 0 bases and J by 0 bases, with 3 bases between the two germline ends. Germline V gene sequence: CDR1 SGDLS, CDR2 YYNGEE. The CDR3 protein is CASSVALNTEAFF. CDR3 sequence (DNA): TGTGCCAGCAGCGTAGCTTTGAACACTGAAGCTTTCTTT. Full variable domain (remainder filled in from reference TRBV9 and TRBJ1-1): DSGVTQTPKHLITATGQRVTLRCSPRSGDLSVYWYQQSLDQGLQFLIQYYNGEERAKGNILERFSAQQFPDLHSELNLSSLELGDSALYFCASSVALNTEAFFGQGTRLTVV.

This clone showed up just once. This chain links TRBV5-4 with TRBJ1-2; D is undetermined. Trimming cost V 0 bases and J 4 bases, with 10 bases left between them. The CDR3 is 14 amino acids. Germline CDR1 SGHNT, CDR2 YYREEE (reference sequence). The CDR3, as DNA: TGTGCCAGCAGCTTGGCCGGCACAGTCTATGGCTACACCTTC. It codes for CASSLAGTVYGYTF.

V and J are TRBV4-2 and TRBJ1-5, with 7 bases that match TRBD1. The CDR3 has 15 amino acids. J lost 1 base, V lost 1 base, and 1 base had no gene match. Per the germline V gene, CDR1 is LGHNA and CDR2 is YNFKEQ. CDR3 nucleotides: TGTGCCAGCAGCCAAGCGGGACAGAGCAATCAGCCCCAGCATTTT. It codes for CASSQAGQSNQPQHF.

This clone was counted only a few times. This chain links TRBV3-1 (or the pseudogene TRBV3-2) with TRBJ2-5; D possibly corresponds to TRBD1 (6 bases). CDR3 length equals 14 residues. Trimming removed 6 bases from V and 5 bases from J, with 16 bases in between. The germline gives CDR1 LGHDT, CDR2 YNNKEL (reference sequence). For the CDR3, the DNA is TGTGCCAGCAGACACCGACAGGCCGGGGAGACCCAGTACTTC. Residues: CASRHRQAGETQYF.

This chain connects TRBV2 to TRBJ2-3; 14 bases match TRBD2. CDR1 is SNHLY, CDR2 FYNNEI, per germline. The CDR3 runs 15 residues. The V segment lost 4 bases and the J segment 8 bases; nucleotides outside the gene matches: 5. The CDR3: CASSAGLAGVVTQYF. CDR3 DNA sequence: TGTGCCAGCAGTGCGGGACTAGCGGGAGTGGTTACGCAGTATTTT.